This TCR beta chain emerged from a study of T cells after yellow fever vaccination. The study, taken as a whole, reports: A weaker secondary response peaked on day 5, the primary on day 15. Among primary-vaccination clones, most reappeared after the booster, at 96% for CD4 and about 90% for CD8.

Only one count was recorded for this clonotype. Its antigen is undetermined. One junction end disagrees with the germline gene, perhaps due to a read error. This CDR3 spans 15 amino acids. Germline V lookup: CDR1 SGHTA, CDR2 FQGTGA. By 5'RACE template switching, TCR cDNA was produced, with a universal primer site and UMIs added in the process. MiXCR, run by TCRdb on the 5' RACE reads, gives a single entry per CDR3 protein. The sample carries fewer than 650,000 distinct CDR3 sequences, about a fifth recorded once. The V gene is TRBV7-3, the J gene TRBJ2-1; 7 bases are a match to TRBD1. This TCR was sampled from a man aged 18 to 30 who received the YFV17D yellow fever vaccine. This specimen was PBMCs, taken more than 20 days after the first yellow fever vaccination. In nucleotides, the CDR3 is TGTGCCAGCAGCGTTGACAGGGCTTCCTACAATGAGCTGTTCTTC. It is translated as CASSVDRASYNELFF. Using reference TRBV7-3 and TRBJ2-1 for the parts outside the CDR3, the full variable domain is GAGVSQTPSNKVTEKGKYVELRCDPISGHTALYWYRQSLGQGPEFLIYFQGTGAADDSGLPNDRFFAVRPEGSVSTLKIQRTERGDSAVYLCASSVDRASYNELFFGPGTRLTVL.